The source of this T cell receptor beta chain is a study of control samples from healthy donors and cancer patients. The V gene end was trimmed by 4 bases and the J gene end by 7 bases; junction bases not matched to a gene: 9. Germline assignment: CDR1 SGHVS and CDR2 FQNEAQ. The CDR3 runs to 15 residues. Measured with immunoSEQ multiplex PCR; TCRdb has only the in-frame clones, and not every one. This table has approximately 97,000 clones, 92% appearing once. Sequenced sample: blood. V is TRBV7-8 and J is TRBJ2-3, with TRBD2 matching over 9 bases. The receptor comes from a human donor in good health. The donor label of this sample is uncertain. In nucleotides, the CDR3 is TGTGCCAGCAGCTCAACGCGGGGGGGCGGATATACGCAGTATTTT. Translating it yields CASSSTRGGGYTQYF.